This is a list of T cell receptor beta chains from one sample in a study of Graves' ophthalmopathy and Graves' hyperthyroidism. TCRdb passed the multiplex PCR reads through MiXCR, listing each CDR3 protein once. Of about 400,000 distinct CDR3 sequences in the sample, 15% to 20% were seen once. The specimen sequenced was peripheral blood. Receptors were obtained from a woman under 30 with Graves' ophthalmopathy. Each CDR3 is given with its conserved first and last residue. A D gene is named only where the DNA matches it firmly. Clone size appears in some rows only: once, few, many, or a class for an expanded clone.

V	J	D	size	DNA	CDR3
TRBV20-1	TRBJ2-7	.	many	TGCAGTGCTAGTTCCCTCGGGACGGGCTACTCCGAGCAGTACTTC	CSASSLGTGYSEQYF
TRBV7-3	TRBJ2-5	.	many	TGTGCCAGCGGTAGTAGCGGAGAGACCCAGTACTTC	CASGSSGETQYF
TRBV25-1	TRBJ2-5	.	.	TGTGCCAGCAGTGTGCAGGGTCCAGAGACCCAGTACTTC	CASSVQGPETQYF
TRBV5-4	TRBJ2-2	.	few	TGTGCCAGCAGCTTGCCGGGACAAAACACCGGGGAGCTGTTTTTT	CASSLPGQNTGELFF
TRBV6-2/TRBV6-3	TRBJ1-5	.	medium-sized	TGTGCCAGCAAGGATCCCGGACAGCCCCAGCATTTT	CASKDPGQPQHF
TRBV5-6	TRBJ2-5	.	many	TGTGCCAGCAGCTTGAAAGGGCTAGGAGTGGAGACCCAGTACTTC	CASSLKGLGVETQYF
TRBV12-3/TRBV12-4	TRBJ1-2	.	.	TGTGCCAGCAGTCTGGGACGGCGGCGGCAAGCCTATGGCTACACCTTC	CASSLGRRRQAYGYTF
TRBV6-2/TRBV6-3	TRBJ2-7	.	many	TGTGCCAGCAGTTACTCCGAGGCCTCCTACGAGCAGTACTTC	CASSYSEASYEQYF
TRBV15	TRBJ1-2	.	many	TGTGCCACCAGCAGCGAGAGGAAAGGCAATGGCTACACCTTC	CATSSERKGNGYTF
TRBV20-1	TRBJ2-4	.	many	TGCAGTGCCTTCCACAGGGTGGCCAAAAACATTCAGTACTTC	CSAFHRVAKNIQYF
TRBV7-9	TRBJ1-2	TRBD1	many	TGTGCCAGCAGCCTGGGGACAGGGGCATGGGGCTACACCTTC	CASSLGTGAWGYTF
TRBV12-3/TRBV12-4	TRBJ1-1	TRBD1	few	TGTGCCAGCAGTTTAACCTCGACAGGGAGGGAGGCTTTCTTT	CASSLTSTGREAFF
TRBV7-2	TRBJ1-2	.	many	TGTGCCAGCAGTTCCCTCGGCCTGGCAAACTATGGCTACACCTTC	CASSSLGLANYGYTF
TRBV7-2	TRBJ2-7	.	many	TGTGCCAGCAGCCCGCCCCCGGGAGTCTCCTACGAGCAGTACTTC	CASSPPPGVSYEQYF
TRBV29-1	TRBJ2-7	TRBD1	once	TGCAGCGTCCGGACAGGGTACAACGAGCAGTACTTC	CSVRTGYNEQYF
TRBV27	TRBJ1-6	TRBD1	many	TGTGCCAGCACCCTGACAGGGAGATCACCCCTCCACTTT	CASTLTGRSPLHF
TRBV28	TRBJ2-7	TRBD1	many	TGTGCCAGCAGTTTGCCGACAGGGATCTACGAGCAGTACTTC	CASSLPTGIYEQYF
TRBV30	TRBJ1-5	.	many	TGTGCCTGGGCAGGGAGTGGCAATCAGCCCCAGCATTTT	CAWAGSGNQPQHF
TRBV6-5	TRBJ2-7	.	many	TGTGCCAGCAGTTCGTTGCACGAGCAGTACTTC	CASSSLHEQYF
TRBV6-5	TRBJ1-1	TRBD1	many	TGTGCCAGCAGACTTGTAACAGGGGGAACTGAAGCTTTCTTT	CASRLVTGGTEAFF
TRBV11-2	TRBJ2-6	.	many	TGTGCCAGCAGCTTAGATCAGTTTCAATCTGGGGCCAACGTCCTGACTTTC	CASSLDQFQSGANVLTF
TRBV15	TRBJ2-3	.	many	TGTGCCACCAGCACACGAGATACGCAGTATTTT	CATSTRDTQYF
TRBV5-1	TRBJ2-5	.	many	TGCGCCAGCAGCCCGGACTTTCTCCAAGAGACCCAGTACTTC	CASSPDFLQETQYF
TRBV6-2/TRBV6-3	TRBJ1-5	.	many	TGTGCCAGCACCCTGGGGGGAGGTTTTCAGCCCCAGCATTTT	CASTLGGGFQPQHF
TRBV30	TRBJ1-2	TRBD1	once	TGTGCCTGGAGACCGATAACAGGGGACTATGGCTACACCTTC	CAWRPITGDYGYTF
TRBV28	TRBJ2-7	TRBD1	many	TGTGCCAGCAGTCCGGGACAGGGGGCGAGAGAGCAGTACTTC	CASSPGQGAREQYF
TRBV7-2	TRBJ2-3	.	many	TGTGCCAGCAGCCTTTTAGGGGATACGCAGTATTTT	CASSLLGDTQYF
TRBV6-1	TRBJ2-7	.	many	TGTGCCAGCAGTAAGCAGGGGTACGAGCAGTACTTC	CASSKQGYEQYF
TRBV4-1	TRBJ1-2	.	.	TGCGCCAGCAGCCCCGGACGGCTTAGTCGGGGGGGCTACACCTTC	CASSPGRLSRGGYTF
TRBV20-1	TRBJ2-6	.	many	TGCAGTGCTAGAGATGGCAAGTTTCCCCCCTTCTCTGGGGCCAACGTCCTGACTTTC	CSARDGKFPPFSGANVLTF
TRBV25-1	TRBJ2-2	TRBD1	many	TGTGCCAGCAGTGAACTGACAGGGTCGGGCGGGGAGCTGTTTTTT	CASSELTGSGGELFF
TRBV6-1	TRBJ2-1	.	.	TGTGCCAGCAGTGGGTTAGAGAGGCCATACAATGAGCAGTTCTTC	CASSGLERPYNEQFF
TRBV14	TRBJ2-6	.	many	TGTGCCAGCAGCCAAGTTTTCAGGGGAAGCTCTGGGGCCAACGTCCTGACTTTC	CASSQVFRGSSGANVLTF
TRBV6-5	TRBJ1-2	.	.	TGTGCCAGCAGTTATTCCTTGGACAGTCCCCATGGCTACACCTTC	CASSYSLDSPHGYTF
TRBV11-2	TRBJ2-5	TRBD1	many	TGTGCCAGCAGCTTAGCAGGGGGCTTTCGAGAGACCCAGTACTTC	CASSLAGGFRETQYF
TRBV4-3	TRBJ1-1	.	many	TGCGCCAGCAGCCACGGGGAGAGCACTGAAGCTTTCTTT	CASSHGESTEAFF
TRBV19	TRBJ2-2	TRBD2	.	TGTGCCAGTAGTATGCCCGGTGGTAGCGGGATGGTTGGCGGGGAGCTGTTTTTT	CASSMPGGSGMVGGELFF
TRBV15	TRBJ2-7	.	many	TGTGCCACCAGCAAAAGCGGGTCCTACGAGCAGTACTTC	CATSKSGSYEQYF
TRBV6-1	TRBJ2-5	.	.	TGTGCCAGCACTCTGACGGAGCGAGAAGAGACCCAGTACTTC	CASTLTEREETQYF
TRBV6-1	TRBJ2-4	.	once	TGTGCCAGCAGTCCCTCCCCGGGACCCCAAAAAAACATTCAGTACTTC	CASSPSPGPQKNIQYF
TRBV13	TRBJ2-5	.	many	TGTGCCAGCAGCTCCGGGACCCATGGGGCCCAAGAGACCCAGTACTTC	CASSSGTHGAQETQYF
TRBV28	TRBJ2-7	TRBD1	many	TGTGCCAGCAGTCCTACCGGGACAGGGTTGACCTACGAGCAGTACTTC	CASSPTGTGLTYEQYF
TRBV12-3/TRBV12-4	TRBJ2-7	.	.	TGTGCCAGCAGTCGAGGACGTGAGATGTACGAGCAGTACTTC	CASSRGREMYEQYF
TRBV6-5	TRBJ1-1	.	many	TGTGCCAGCAGTCTACAAAAGGACACTGAAGCTTTCTTT	CASSLQKDTEAFF
TRBV6-5	TRBJ2-7	.	many	TGTGCCAGCAGCCCCGGGACGGGGTTTACCTCCGAGCAGTACTTC	CASSPGTGFTSEQYF
TRBV28	TRBJ2-4	TRBD2	many	TGTGCCAGCAGACCGTACTCGTTGGCGGGGGGAAAAAACATTCAGTACTTC	CASRPYSLAGGKNIQYF
TRBV4-2	TRBJ1-5	.	many	TGTGCCAGCAGCCAATTCCTTAGGTTGGGCAATCAGCCCCAGCATTTT	CASSQFLRLGNQPQHF
TRBV28	TRBJ2-7	.	many	TGTGCCAGCAGTCCCCCAATATCATCCTACGAGCAGTACTTC	CASSPPISSYEQYF
TRBV6-2/TRBV6-3	TRBJ1-1	.	many	TGTGCCAGCATTGCGGGCACTGAAGCTTTCTTT	CASIAGTEAFF
TRBV6-5	TRBJ1-2	TRBD1	many	TGTGCCAGCGGGACAGGGCGTACCTATGGCTACACCTTC	CASGTGRTYGYTF
TRBV28	TRBJ2-5	TRBD1	many	TGTGCCAGCAGTTTCGGGCTGCAAGGGGGCGCGGGAGAGACCCAGTACTTC	CASSFGLQGGAGETQYF
TRBV25-1	TRBJ1-1	TRBD1	many	TGTGCCAGCAGTGAAAGGGACAGGGGCACTGAAGCTTTCTTT	CASSERDRGTEAFF
TRBV7-2	TRBJ2-7	.	many	TGTGCCAGCAGCTTAGCCACGGTGAGCTCCTACGAGCAGTACTTC	CASSLATVSSYEQYF